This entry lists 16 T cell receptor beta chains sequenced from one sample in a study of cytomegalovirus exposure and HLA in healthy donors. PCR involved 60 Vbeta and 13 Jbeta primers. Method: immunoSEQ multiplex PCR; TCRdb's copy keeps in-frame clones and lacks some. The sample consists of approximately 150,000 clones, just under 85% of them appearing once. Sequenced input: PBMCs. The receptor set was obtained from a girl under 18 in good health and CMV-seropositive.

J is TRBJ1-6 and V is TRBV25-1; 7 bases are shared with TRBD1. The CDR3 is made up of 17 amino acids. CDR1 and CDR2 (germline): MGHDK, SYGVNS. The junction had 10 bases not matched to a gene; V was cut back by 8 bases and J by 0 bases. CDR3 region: CASSELQGSSYNSPLHF. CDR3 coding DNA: TGTGCCAGCTCAGAGCTACAGGGGAGCTCCTATAATTCACCCCTCCACTTT.

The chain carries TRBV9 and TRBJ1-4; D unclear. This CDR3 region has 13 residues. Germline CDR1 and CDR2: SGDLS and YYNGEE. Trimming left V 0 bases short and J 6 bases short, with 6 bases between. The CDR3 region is CASSVAPDEKLFF. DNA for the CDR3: TGTGCCAGCAGCGTAGCTCCGGATGAAAAACTGTTTTTT.

The CDR3 is CATSRDRQGDTEAFF. The CDR3 DNA reads as TGTGCCACCAGCAGAGATCGGCAGGGTGACACTGAAGCTTTCTTT. The chain couples TRBV15 to TRBJ1-1; D possibly corresponds to TRBD1 (5 bases). This CDR3 is 15 amino acids long. Germline V CDR1 and CDR2: LNHNV, YYDKDF (reference sequence). V was cut by 0 bases and J by 3 bases, with 11 bases left in between.

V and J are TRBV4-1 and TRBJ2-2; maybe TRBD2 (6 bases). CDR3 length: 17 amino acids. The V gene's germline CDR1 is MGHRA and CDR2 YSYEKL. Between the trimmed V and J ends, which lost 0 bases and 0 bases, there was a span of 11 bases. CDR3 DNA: TGCGCCAGCAGCCAAGACCCGGGGGTCGCGAACACCGGGGAGCTGTTTTTT. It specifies CASSQDPGVANTGELFF.

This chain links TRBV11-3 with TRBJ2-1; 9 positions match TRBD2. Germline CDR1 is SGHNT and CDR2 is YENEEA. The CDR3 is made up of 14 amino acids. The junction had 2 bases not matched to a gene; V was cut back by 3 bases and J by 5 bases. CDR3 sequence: CASSLRGGNNEQFF. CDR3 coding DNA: TGTGCCAGCAGCTTGCGGGGGGGAAACAATGAGCAGTTCTTC.

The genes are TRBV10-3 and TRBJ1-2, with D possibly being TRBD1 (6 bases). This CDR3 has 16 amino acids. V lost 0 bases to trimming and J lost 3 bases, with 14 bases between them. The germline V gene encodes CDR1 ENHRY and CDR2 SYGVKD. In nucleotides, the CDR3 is TGTGCCATCAGTGAGTCCCTCCTCAGGGGAGACTATGGCTACACCTTC. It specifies CAISESLLRGDYGYTF.

CDR3 in amino acids: CASSQSPSGGNNEQFF. CDR3 bases: TGCGCCAGCAGCCAATCCCCTAGCGGGGGAAACAATGAGCAGTTCTTC. J is TRBJ2-1 and V is TRBV4-1; 10 positions agree with TRBD2. Trimming cost V 2 bases and J 5 bases; bases outside gene matches: 6. The CDR3 length is 16 residues. CDR1 and CDR2 (germline): MGHRA, YSYEKL.

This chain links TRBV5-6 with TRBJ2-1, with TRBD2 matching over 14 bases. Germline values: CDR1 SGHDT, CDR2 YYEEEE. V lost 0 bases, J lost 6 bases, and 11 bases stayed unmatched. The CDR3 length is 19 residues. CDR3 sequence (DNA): TGTGCCAGCAGCTTGGTTCTGGGACTAGCGGGGGCCCAAGGCAATGAGCAGTTCTTC. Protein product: CASSLVLGLAGAQGNEQFF. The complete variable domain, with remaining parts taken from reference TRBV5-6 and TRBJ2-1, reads DAGVTQSPTHLIKTRGQQVTLRCSPKSGHDTVSWYQQALGQGPQFIFQYYEEEERQRGNFPDRFSGHQFPNYSSELNVNALLLGDSALYLCASSLVLGLAGAQGNEQFFGPGTRLTVL.

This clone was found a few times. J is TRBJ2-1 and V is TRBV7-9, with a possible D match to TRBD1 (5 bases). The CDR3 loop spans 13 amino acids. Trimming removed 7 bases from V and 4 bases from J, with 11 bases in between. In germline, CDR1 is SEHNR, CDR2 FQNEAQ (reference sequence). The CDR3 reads CASTTQGYNEQFF. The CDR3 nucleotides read TGTGCCAGCACCACCCAGGGATACAATGAGCAGTTCTTC.

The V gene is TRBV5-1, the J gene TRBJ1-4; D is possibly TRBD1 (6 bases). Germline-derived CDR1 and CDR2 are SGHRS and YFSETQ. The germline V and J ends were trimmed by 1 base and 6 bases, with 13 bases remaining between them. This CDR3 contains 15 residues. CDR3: CASSLLGGAYEKLFF. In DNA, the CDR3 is TGCGCCAGCAGCTTGCTTGGGGGCGCCTATGAAAAACTGTTTTTT.

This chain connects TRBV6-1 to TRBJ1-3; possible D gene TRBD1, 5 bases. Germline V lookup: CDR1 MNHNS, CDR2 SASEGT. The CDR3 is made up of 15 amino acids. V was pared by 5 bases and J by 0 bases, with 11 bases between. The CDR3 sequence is CASSKTVYSGNTIYF. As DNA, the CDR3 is TGTGCCAGCAGTAAGACAGTATACTCTGGAAACACCATATATTTT.

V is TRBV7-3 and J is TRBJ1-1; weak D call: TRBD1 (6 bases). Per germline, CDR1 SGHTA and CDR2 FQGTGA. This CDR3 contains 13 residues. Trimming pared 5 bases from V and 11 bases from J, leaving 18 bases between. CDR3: CASSQPPTGRAFF. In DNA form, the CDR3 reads TGTGCCAGCAGCCAACCCCCAACAGGGCGGGCTTTCTTT.

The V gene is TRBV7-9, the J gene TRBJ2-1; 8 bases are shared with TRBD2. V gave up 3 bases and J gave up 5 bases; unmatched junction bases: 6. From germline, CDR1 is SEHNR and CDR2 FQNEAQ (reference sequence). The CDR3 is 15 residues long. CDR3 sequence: CASSFQAGAHNEQFF. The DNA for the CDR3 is TGTGCCAGCAGCTTTCAAGCGGGGGCTCACAATGAGCAGTTCTTC.

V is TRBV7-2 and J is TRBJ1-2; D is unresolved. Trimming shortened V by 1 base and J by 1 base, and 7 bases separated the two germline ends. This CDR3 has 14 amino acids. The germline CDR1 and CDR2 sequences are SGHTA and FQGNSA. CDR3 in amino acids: CASSLDYNNYGYTF. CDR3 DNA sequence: TGTGCCAGCAGCTTAGACTACAATAACTATGGCTACACCTTC.

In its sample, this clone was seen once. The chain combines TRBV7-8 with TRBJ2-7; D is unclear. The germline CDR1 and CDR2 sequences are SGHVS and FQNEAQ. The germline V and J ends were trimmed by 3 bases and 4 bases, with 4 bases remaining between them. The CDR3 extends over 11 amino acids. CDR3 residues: CASSFSYEQYF. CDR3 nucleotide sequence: TGTGCCAGCAGCTTTTCTTACGAGCAGTACTTC.

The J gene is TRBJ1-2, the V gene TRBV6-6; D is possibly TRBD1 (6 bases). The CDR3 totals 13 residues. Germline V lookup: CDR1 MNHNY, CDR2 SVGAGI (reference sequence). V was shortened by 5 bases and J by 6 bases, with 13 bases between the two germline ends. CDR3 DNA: TGTGCCAGCAGTCAACAGGGATTCGATGGCTACACCTTC. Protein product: CASSQQGFDGYTF.